Listed below are T cell receptor beta chains from one sample, sequenced in a study of early T cells in non-severe SARS-CoV-2 infection. TCRdb itself ran the 5' RACE reads through MiXCR, one entry per CDR3 protein. The sample carries tens of thousands of distinct CDR3 sequences, approximately 6.4% recorded once. The material was whole blood, obtained at baseline. The receptors derive from an adult who was a healthcare worker with PCR-confirmed SARS-CoV-2 infection or an uninfected control (not recorded which). Both conserved end residues are part of each CDR3. D genes are given only for firm matches. The size field is filled for only some rows; it gives once, few, many or a size class.

v_call	j_call	clone_size	d_call	cdr3_nt	cdr3_aa
TRBV12-5	TRBJ2-2	-	-	TGTGCTAGTGGCCCTGACAGGGAGGGCACCGGGGAGCTGTTTTTT	CASGPDREGTGELFF
TRBV7-9	TRBJ1-2	many	-	TGTGCCAGCATTCACATCGGGTGGGGCTCATCCTATGGCTACACCTTC	CASIHIGWGSSYGYTF
TRBV5-6	TRBJ2-7	many	TRBD1	TGTGCCAGCAGCCGGGACAGCCGAACCGAGCAGTACTTC	CASSRDSRTEQYF
TRBV30	TRBJ1-2	many	-	TGTGCCTGGAGTGCTACCATGGGTTCCGGTGGCTACACCTTC	CAWSATMGSGGYTF
TRBV27	TRBJ2-2	few	-	TGTGCCAGCAGTTTGGTGGGCCCCGGGGAGCTGTTTTTT	CASSLVGPGELFF
TRBV28	TRBJ2-3	few	-	TGTGCCAGCAGTTTTGCGGTGGGGGGAGATACGCAGTATTTT	CASSFAVGGDTQYF
TRBV6-2/TRBV6-3	TRBJ2-2	many	-	TGTGCCAGCAGTTACTCATATCCGGGACGAGTTAACACCGGGGAGCTGTTTTTT	CASSYSYPGRVNTGELFF
TRBV11-2	TRBJ2-1	many	TRBD1	TGTGCCAGCAGCTTAGTGTTAGGGGGCGAGCAGTTCTTC	CASSLVLGGEQFF
TRBV11-3	TRBJ1-1	many	-	TGTGCCAGCAGCTCCGTCGGGGGGGGTCACACTGAAGCTTTCTTT	CASSSVGGGHTEAFF
TRBV12-3/TRBV12-4	TRBJ1-6	few	-	TGTGCCAGCAACCTACAGGGCAAGGGTTCACCCCTCCACTTT	CASNLQGKGSPLHF
TRBV30	TRBJ1-5	-	-	TGTGCCTGGAGTGGGACTCCTAATCAGCCCCAGCATTTT	CAWSGTPNQPQHF
TRBV12-3/TRBV12-4	TRBJ2-5	-	-	TGTGCCAGCAGTAGCGGGTCCTCAAGCGAGACCCAGTACTTC	CASSSGSSSETQYF
TRBV4-2	TRBJ1-4	many	TRBD1	TGTGCCAGCAGCCCTTGGGGGACAGGGGGAAATGAAAAACTGTTTTTT	CASSPWGTGGNEKLFF
TRBV11-2	TRBJ2-5	few	-	TGTGCCAGCAGCTCCGGGACGGAAGAGACCCAGTACTTC	CASSSGTEETQYF
TRBV28	TRBJ1-1	many	-	TGTGCCAGCAGCCCTCCGGGCACTGAAGCTTTCTTT	CASSPPGTEAFF
TRBV10-3	TRBJ2-2	-	TRBD1	TGTGCCATCAGTGGGACGGGACAGCCTCGGGTCACCGGGGAGCTGTTTTTT	CAISGTGQPRVTGELFF
TRBV5-1	TRBJ2-2	many	-	TGCGCCAGCAGCTTTGAAGCCAACACCGGGGAGCTGTTTTTT	CASSFEANTGELFF
TRBV10-1	TRBJ2-2	many	TRBD1	TGCGCCAATACGACAGGGGCTTCCACCGGGGAGCTGTTTTTT	CANTTGASTGELFF
TRBV7-3	TRBJ2-2	many	-	TGTGCCAGCAGCCAGACAGGTGGAGGGGAGCTGTTTTTT	CASSQTGGGELFF